These 21 T cell receptor beta chains were all obtained from the same sample, sequenced in a study of blood T cell repertoires in COVID-19. Data came from immunoSEQ multiplex PCR; TCRdb stores just in-frame clones and leaves some out. Among approximately 160,000 clones, over 70% were seen once, and the ten largest hold around 2.7%. Sequences were obtained from peripheral blood. These receptors were taken from an older man with acute or convalescent COVID-19.

This clone was seen a single time. This chain uses TRBV4-3 with TRBJ1-1, with 10 bases matching TRBD1. Germline V gene lookup returns CDR1 LGHNA and CDR2 YSLEER. V dropped 3 bases and J dropped 3; count of bases not matched to a gene: 10. The CDR3 has 17 residues. The CDR3 coding sequence is TGCGCCAGCAGCCATGTGACTAGGACAGGGGGGCACACTGAAGCTTTCTTT. This encodes CASSHVTRTGGHTEAFF.

The V gene is TRBV5-1, the J gene TRBJ2-3, with 16 bases fitting TRBD2. The CDR3 covers 16 residues. Looked up from germline, CDR1 is SGHRS and CDR2 is YFSETQ. J gave up 8 bases and V 4 bases, and 7 bases lay outside the gene matches. For the CDR3, the DNA is TGCGCCAGCAGCACAACTGGGACTAGCGGGAGGGTTACGCAGTATTTT. Its translation: CASSTTGTSGRVTQYF.

This sequence joins TRBV14 and TRBJ2-7, with D uncertain. The V end lost 3 bases, the J end lost 1 base, and 7 bases lay between the germline ends. CDR3 length: 13 amino acids. Looked up from germline, CDR1 is SGHDN and CDR2 is FVKESK. CDR3 residues: CASSHQLSYEQYF. In DNA, the CDR3 is TGTGCCAGCAGCCACCAACTTTCCTACGAGCAGTACTTC.

The V and J genes are TRBV6-5 and TRBJ1-1; 8 bases align to TRBD1. The CDR3 runs to 12 residues. CDR1 MNHEY and CDR2 SVGAGI come from the germline V gene. Trimming cost V 7 bases and J 6 bases; bases outside gene matches: 4. The CDR3 spells CASKRQGSEAFF. The CDR3, as DNA: TGTGCCAGCAAGAGACAGGGGTCTGAAGCTTTCTTT.

The chain joins TRBV6-5 to TRBJ2-3; the D is unclear. In germline, CDR1 is MNHEY, CDR2 SVGAGI. This CDR3 region has 14 residues. Trimming pared 11 bases from V and 4 bases from J, leaving 19 bases between. CDR3 sequence: CAFGRGSPPDTQYF. The CDR3 coding sequence is TGTGCCTTTGGTCGTGGCTCGCCCCCAGATACGCAGTATTTT.

The table lists this clone with a few counts. The chain couples TRBV15 to TRBJ1-6; 10 bases agree with TRBD1. This CDR3 is 16 amino acids long. Germline CDR1 LNHNV, CDR2 YYDKDF (reference sequence). Unmatched junction bases numbered 3, after V lost 1 base and J lost 6 bases. CDR3 sequence: CATSRGDRGGNSPLHF. The CDR3 DNA follows: TGTGCCACCAGCAGAGGGGACAGGGGAGGTAATTCACCCCTCCACTTT. The complete variable domain, with remaining parts taken from reference TRBV15 and TRBJ1-6, reads DAMVIQNPRYQVTQFGKPVTLSCSQTLNHNVMYWYQQKSSQAPKLLFHYYDKDFNNEADTPDNFQSRRPNTSFCFLDIRSPGLGDTAMYLCATSRGDRGGNSPLHFGNGTRLTVT.

This clone has a handful of counts. This chain joins TRBV2 and TRBJ2-2; D is perhaps TRBD2 (6 bases). The CDR3 is 12 residues long. Germline CDR1 is SNHLY and CDR2 is FYNNEI. Trimming pared 7 bases from V and 5 bases from J, leaving 8 bases between. CDR3 bases: TGTGCCAGCAAGGAGGGAACCGGGGAGCTGTTTTTT. Protein product: CASKEGTGELFF.

Comment on this clone: Other DNA sequences of this sample code for an identical CDR3. This chain joins TRBV5-1 and TRBJ2-3; TRBD2 aligns across 8 bases. Germline CDR1 is SGHRS and CDR2 is YFSETQ. Germline trimming cut 0 bases from V and 3 bases from J; bases unmatched to any gene: 6. This CDR3 contains 16 residues. The CDR3 spells CASSLAGGGLTDTQYF. CDR3 DNA sequence: TGCGCCAGCAGCTTGGCGGGCGGGGGGTTGACAGATACGCAGTATTTT.

The chain has TRBV29-1 and TRBJ1-5; 7 nucleotides align to TRBD1. Germline CDR1 and CDR2: SQVTM and ANQGSEA. V shed 6 bases and J 5 bases; nucleotides not matched to a gene: 4. This CDR3 comprises 12 residues. CDR3 protein: CSVATGDQPQHF. The DNA for the CDR3 is TGCAGCGTGGCTACAGGGGATCAGCCCCAGCATTTT. Combining the CDR3 with reference TRBV29-1 and TRBJ1-5 gives the whole variable domain SAVISQKPSRDICQRGTSLTIQCQVDSQVTMMFWYRQQPGQSLTLIATANQGSEATYESGFVIDKFPISRPNLTFSTLTVSNMSPEDSSIYLCSVATGDQPQHFGDGTRLSIL.

The sample holds a few counts of this clone. The V and J genes are TRBV6-1 and TRBJ1-5; weak D call: TRBD1 (5 bases). V was clipped by 3 bases and J by 6 bases, with 15 bases between them. The germline gives CDR1 MNHNS, CDR2 SASEGT. The CDR3 is made up of 15 amino acids. CDR3 loop: CASSDPRFGGQPQHF. In DNA form, the CDR3 reads TGTGCCAGCAGTGACCCGAGGTTCGGGGGTCAGCCCCAGCATTTT.

The chain uses TRBV28 and TRBJ1-2, with a tentative D call TRBD1 (5 bases). This CDR3 has 15 residues. Trimming removed 4 bases at V and 6 bases at J, with 18 bases between. Germline V gene lookup returns CDR1 MDHEN and CDR2 SYDVKM. The CDR3 sequence: CASSSFAGPINGYTF. The CDR3 DNA follows: TGTGCCAGCAGTTCGTTTGCGGGACCTATTAATGGCTACACCTTC.

The chain is built from TRBV6-2 or TRBV6-3 and TRBJ2-7, with D perhaps TRBD2 (6 bases). This CDR3 is built from 13 residues. Germline loops: CDR1 MNHEY, CDR2 SVGEGT. The V end lost 2 bases, the J end lost 3 bases, and 8 bases lay between the germline ends. The DNA for the CDR3 is TGTGCCAGCAGTTACCAGGAGGGCTACGAGCAGTACTTC. Translated, it gives CASSYQEGYEQYF.

This clone was counted only a few times. The genes are TRBV5-1 and TRBJ2-7; 12 nucleotides line up with TRBD2. The CDR3 spans 17 residues. Germline CDR1 reads SGHRS; CDR2 reads YFSETQ. V trimming: 0 bases; J trimming: 1 base; junction bases outside the gene matches: 5. In nucleotides, the CDR3 is TGCGCCAGCAGCTTGGGGGGACTAGCGGGTTCATCCTACGAGCAGTACTTC. Its translation: CASSLGGLAGSSYEQYF.

This clone has a count of ten or more. The V call is TRBV18, the J call TRBJ2-5, with D unresolved. The germline V gene has CDR1 KGHSH and CDR2 LQKENI. Trimming removed 3 bases at V and 2 bases at J, with 10 bases between. The CDR3 totals 14 residues. In DNA form, the CDR3 reads TGTGCCAGCTCACCCGGTAACAGACAAGAGACCCAGTACTTC. This gives the protein CASSPGNRQETQYF.

In this sample, this clone turned up many times. V gene TRBV2 combines with J gene TRBJ1-5, with TRBD1 matching over 7 bases. The germline V gene encodes CDR1 SNHLY and CDR2 FYNNEI. Trimming at V came to 3 bases and at J to 6 bases, leaving 5 bases not matched to a gene. This CDR3 is 14 amino acids long. CDR3 DNA: TGTGCCAGCAGTGATACAGGGGAGGTTCAGCCCCAGCATTTT. It yields the protein CASSDTGEVQPQHF.

This chain uses TRBV5-1 with TRBJ1-2; D unclear. Trimming cost V 4 bases and J 4 bases, with 20 bases left between them. Germline values: CDR1 SGHRS, CDR2 YFSETQ. The CDR3 sequence is 16 residues long. The CDR3 reads CASSPSTPTNSYGYTF. The CDR3 DNA reads TGCGCCAGCAGCCCCTCAACCCCGACAAACTCCTATGGCTACACCTTC. The full variable domain, rest sourced from reference TRBV5-1 and TRBJ1-2, is KAGVTQTPRYLIKTRGQQVTLSCSPISGHRSVSWYQQTPGQGLQFLFEYFSETQRNKGNFPGRFSGRQFSNSRSEMNVSTLELGDSALYLCASSPSTPTNSYGYTFGSGTRLTVV.

Concerning this clone: Relative to the germline gene, one junction end is altered; a read error may explain this. The chain is built from TRBV7-7 and TRBJ2-1; 12 positions match TRBD2. The germline V gene has CDR1 SSHAT and CDR2 FNYEAQ (reference sequence). The CDR3 covers 14 residues. CDR3 protein: CASSPSRLAGEQFF. CDR3 coding DNA: TGTGCTAGCAGCCCCTCTCGACTAGCGGGAGAACAGTTCTTC.

The genes are TRBV11-3 and TRBJ1-1, with 9 bases matching TRBD1. Losses at the gene ends were 6 bases for V and 2 bases for J; bases not matched to a gene: 7. CDR3 length: 15 amino acids. Germline V gives CDR1 SGHNT, CDR2 YENEEA. This CDR3 is CASRQTGGRNTEAFF. In DNA, the CDR3 is TGTGCCAGCAGACAAACAGGGGGCCGCAACACTGAAGCTTTCTTT.

This clone was counted a few times. V usage is TRBV24-1 and J usage is TRBJ1-3; D might be TRBD1 (5 bases). The CDR3 has 15 residues. The germline V and J ends were trimmed by 3 bases and 6 bases, with 14 bases remaining between them. Germline loops: CDR1 KGHDR, CDR2 SFDVKD. The CDR3 region is CATSDPQDRENTIYF. The CDR3 DNA sequence: TGTGCCACCAGTGATCCACAGGACCGAGAAAACACCATATATTTT.

This clone was detected only a few times. J is TRBJ1-1 and V is TRBV4-1, with D possibly matching TRBD1 (5 bases). The CDR3 spans 15 residues. The V gene's germline CDR1 is MGHRA and CDR2 YSYEKL. V was trimmed by 3 bases and J by 1 base, leaving 12 bases between them. Here the CDR3 DNA reads TGCGCCAGCAGCCACAGGGAGGTGGGGAACACTGAAGCTTTCTTT. It codes for CASSHREVGNTEAFF.

V and J are TRBV29-1 and TRBJ2-5, with TRBD2 as a possible D gene (5 bases). This CDR3 spans 14 amino acids. CDR1 SQVTM and CDR2 ANQGSEA come from the germline V gene. V was shortened by 3 bases and J by 5 bases, with 16 bases between the two germline ends. The CDR3 spells CSVDPGLPGETQYF. The DNA of the CDR3 is TGCAGCGTTGACCCCGGTCTGCCGGGGGAGACCCAGTACTTC.